Below are 28 T cell receptor beta chains sequenced from a single sample in a study of blood T cell repertoires in COVID-19. The method was immunoSEQ multiplex PCR; TCRdb's version includes in-frame clones alone and lacks a portion of them. The sample has 150,000 to 200,000 clones, 80% to 85% seen once. Sequencing input: peripheral blood. These TCRs come from a woman of 80 years or more with active or convalescent COVID-19.

Here the CDR3 DNA reads TGCGCCAGCAGCTCTCCCCGGGGAAGGGGGCAGGGAGATACGCAGTATTTT. This translates into CASSSPRGRGQGDTQYF. The rearrangement joins TRBV5-1 to TRBJ2-3, with 7 nucleotides matching TRBD1. The CDR3 loop spans 17 amino acids. The trim removed 3 bases at V and 5 bases at J, leaving 15 bases unmatched. Germline V gives CDR1 SGHRS, CDR2 YFSETQ.

The CDR3 nucleotides read TGTGCCAGCCTGGGGGGGGAGCAGTACTTC. Encoded protein: CASLGGEQYF. J is TRBJ2-7 and V is TRBV6-5; 7 positions agree with TRBD2. Trimming took 8 bases from V and 7 from J; bases not matched to a gene: 2. The germline V gene encodes CDR1 MNHEY and CDR2 SVGAGI. The CDR3 spans 10 residues.

The V gene is TRBV6-5, the J gene TRBJ1-5, with no clear D. Per germline, CDR1 MNHEY and CDR2 SVGAGI. The CDR3 extends over 15 amino acids. Trimming removed 7 bases at V and 4 bases at J, with 17 bases between. The CDR3 DNA reads TGTGCCAGCACCGCTAAAACAGCCTCAAATCAGCCCCAGCATTTT. It specifies CASTAKTASNQPQHF.

There are a few counts of this clone. The chain couples TRBV5-1 to TRBJ1-2; TRBD1 aligns across 7 bases. V lost 6 bases to trimming and J lost 8 bases; unmatched junction nucleotides: 19. CDR3 length: 16 residues. CDR1 is SGHRS and CDR2 is YFSETQ in the germline V gene. The CDR3 loop is CASTWDSLNRGRGYTF. Here the CDR3 DNA reads TGCGCCAGCACTTGGGATTCCCTAAACAGGGGACGGGGCTACACCTTC.

Worth noting for this clone: The identical CDR3 is also encoded by other nucleotide sequences in the sample. The rearrangement joins TRBV18 to TRBJ2-7, with 8 bases aligning to TRBD1. The germline CDR1 and CDR2 sequences are KGHSH and LQKENI. Trimming at V came to 2 bases and at J to 4 bases, leaving 4 bases not matched to a gene. The CDR3 loop spans 14 amino acids. The CDR3 region has the DNA TGTGCCAGCTCACCAGGACAGGGTCCATACGAGCAGTACTTC. Residues: CASSPGQGPYEQYF.

The V and J genes are TRBV9 and TRBJ2-7; a possible D gene is TRBD2 (7 bases). The CDR3 runs 16 residues. Trimming stripped 4 bases from V and 2 bases from J, with 19 bases between. The germline gives CDR1 SGDLS, CDR2 YYNGEE. The CDR3 here is CASSPTGGQPTYEQYF. The CDR3 DNA reads TGTGCCAGCAGCCCTACCGGGGGGCAGCCGACCTACGAGCAGTACTTC. The full variable domain, with the rest looked up from reference TRBV9 and TRBJ2-7, is DSGVTQTPKHLITATGQRVTLRCSPRSGDLSVYWYQQSLDQGLQFLIQYYNGEERAKGNILERFSAQQFPDLHSELNLSSLELGDSALYFCASSPTGGQPTYEQYFGPGTRLTVT.

The table lists this clone with a few counts. J is TRBJ1-5 and V is TRBV19; 10 bases map to TRBD1. CDR3 length: 14 residues. Germline trimming cut 5 bases from V and 5 bases from J; bases unmatched to any gene: 3. From germline, CDR1 is LNHDA and CDR2 SQIVND (reference sequence). CDR3: CASSPGQGYQPQHF. CDR3 nucleotides: TGTGCCAGTAGTCCGGGACAGGGGTATCAGCCCCAGCATTTT.

This chain links TRBV2 with TRBJ1-1; D not resolved. The CDR3 runs 13 residues. The germline V gene encodes CDR1 SNHLY and CDR2 FYNNEI. The V and J ends lost 4 bases and 0 bases respectively, with 6 bases between them. This chain's CDR3 is CASSAQMNTEAFF. The CDR3 DNA sequence: TGTGCCAGCAGTGCTCAGATGAACACTGAAGCTTTCTTT.

On this clone: One end of the junction fails to match germline, which may point to a read error. This sequence joins TRBV5-8 and TRBJ1-6; the D gene is possibly TRBD1 (6 bases). This CDR3 region has 15 residues. The V gene's germline CDR1 is SGHTS and CDR2 YDEGEE. Written as DNA, the CDR3 is TGTGCCAGCAGAAGCCTGCAGGGGTATAGTTCACCCCTCCACTTT. This codes for CASRSLQGYSSPLHF. The full variable domain, completed using reference TRBV5-8 and TRBJ1-6, is EAGVTQSPTHLIKTRGQQATLRCSPISGHTSVYWYQQALGLGLQFLLWYDEGEERNRGNFPPRFSGRQFPNYSSELNVNALELEDSALYLCASRSLQGYSSPLHFGNGTRLTVT.

This chain links TRBV27 with TRBJ1-1; no firm D call. This CDR3 region has 14 residues. CDR1 is MNHEY, CDR2 SMNVEV, per germline (reference sequence). Trimming cost V 2 bases and J 4 bases, with 11 bases left between them. CDR3 bases: TGTGCCAGCAGTTTAGGGATTGGGAGCACTGAAGCTTTCTTT. This sequence encodes CASSLGIGSTEAFF.

The V call is TRBV10-2, the J call TRBJ2-2; 7 nucleotides align to TRBD1. Germline values: CDR1 WSHSY, CDR2 SAAADI. Unmatched junction bases numbered 4, after V lost 3 bases and J lost 0 bases. CDR3 length equals 16 residues. CDR3 region: CASSEKRGPNTGELFF. CDR3 nucleotide sequence: TGCGCCAGCAGTGAAAAAAGGGGGCCGAACACCGGGGAGCTGTTTTTT.

V is TRBV29-1 and J is TRBJ2-3; D is perhaps TRBD2 (6 bases). V lost 3 bases, J lost 6 bases, and 10 bases lay in between. This CDR3 is built from 12 residues. CDR1 is SQVTM, CDR2 ANQGSEA, per germline. The CDR3 reads CSVDPRGDTQYF. CDR3 coding DNA: TGCAGCGTTGACCCCCGGGGGGATACGCAGTATTTT.

The gene calls are TRBV7-2 and TRBJ2-2; D may be TRBD2 (6 bases). Germline-derived CDR1 and CDR2 are SGHTA and FQGNSA. Deletions cut 3 bases from V and 4 bases from J, with 12 bases between. The CDR3 length is 15 residues. The chain's CDR3 is CASSFGRGGTGELFF. The CDR3, as DNA: TGTGCCAGCAGCTTTGGGCGGGGAGGCACCGGGGAGCTGTTTTTT. The variable domain in full, completed from reference TRBV7-2 and TRBJ2-2, reads GAGVSQSPSNKVTEKGKDVELRCDPISGHTALYWYRQSLGQGLEFLIYFQGNSAPDKSGLPSDRFSAERTGGSVSTLTIQRTQQEDSAVYLCASSFGRGGTGELFFGEGSRLTVL.

CDR3 loop: CASRRRQGQGTEAFF. The CDR3 DNA reads TGTGCCAGCAGGCGTCGCCAGGGACAGGGCACTGAAGCTTTCTTT. The gene calls are TRBV6-5 and TRBJ1-1; TRBD1 matches at 9 bases. The CDR3 has 15 amino acids. V dropped 6 bases and J dropped 4; count of bases not matched to a gene: 9. Germline V gene data show CDR1 as MNHEY and CDR2 as SVGAGI.

The chain carries TRBV9 and TRBJ1-6, with D uncertain. This CDR3 is built from 13 residues. V lost 4 bases and J 7 bases, leaving 9 bases between the germline ends. The germline CDR1 and CDR2 sequences are SGDLS and YYNGEE. The CDR3 sequence is CASSTAGNSPLHF. The CDR3 DNA reads as TGTGCCAGCAGCACGGCAGGCAATTCACCCCTCCACTTT.

The chain links TRBV5-1 to TRBJ1-1; TRBD1 agrees at 8 bases. The J segment lost 5 bases and the V segment lost 1 base, leaving 4 bases of the junction unmatched. The CDR3 contains 14 residues. CDR1 is SGHRS, CDR2 YFSETQ, per germline. DNA for the CDR3: TGCGCCAGCAGCTTGTCAGGGGGCTTGACTGAAGCTTTCTTT. Encoded protein: CASSLSGGLTEAFF.

This chain uses TRBV7-9 with TRBJ1-1; no firm D call. Per germline, CDR1 SEHNR and CDR2 FQNEAQ (reference sequence). The CDR3 extends over 13 amino acids. Trimming cost V 1 base and J 12 bases, with 15 bases left between them. The chain's CDR3 is CASSLEEGKATFF. As DNA, the CDR3 is TGTGCCAGCAGCTTAGAAGAGGGTAAGGCGACTTTCTTT. Looking up the rest from reference TRBV7-9 and TRBJ1-1 gives the full variable domain: DTGVSQNPRHKITKRGQNVTFRCDPISEHNRLYWYRQTLGQGPEFLTYFQNEAQLEKSRLLSDRFSAERPKGSFSTLEIQRTEQGDSAMYLCASSLEEGKATFFGQGTRLTVV.

This sequence joins TRBV5-1 and TRBJ1-1; weak D call: TRBD1 (6 bases). Germline V lookup: CDR1 SGHRS, CDR2 YFSETQ. The CDR3 covers 15 residues. V lost 4 bases to trimming and J lost 4 bases, with 17 bases between them. The DNA for the CDR3 is TGCGCCAGCAGCCCGCCATGGGAGGGGGGCACTGAAGCTTTCTTT. It is translated as CASSPPWEGGTEAFF.

The rearrangement links TRBV6-5 to TRBJ1-2; D uncertain. The V and J ends lost 6 bases and 1 base respectively, with 12 bases between them. Germline V CDR1 and CDR2: MNHEY, SVGAGI. The CDR3 contains 14 residues. The CDR3 here is CASSYAGSNYGYTF. The CDR3 coding sequence is TGTGCCAGCAGCTACGCGGGCAGTAACTATGGCTACACCTTC.

V usage is TRBV5-1 and J usage is TRBJ1-2; possible D gene TRBD1, 5 bases. The CDR3 runs 14 residues. With 4 bases removed from V and 1 base from J, the gap between germline ends came to 11 bases. Germline V lookup: CDR1 SGHRS, CDR2 YFSETQ. CDR3 protein: CASSPMTVNYGYTF. The DNA for the CDR3 is TGCGCCAGCAGCCCGATGACAGTTAACTATGGCTACACCTTC.

This chain connects TRBV11-3 to TRBJ1-1; D call uncertain. The CDR3 spans 15 residues. Trimming stripped 5 bases from V and 1 base from J, with 14 bases between. CDR1 SGHNT and CDR2 YENEEA come from the germline V gene. CDR3 sequence: CASSPIGTANTEAFF. CDR3 in DNA: TGTGCCAGCAGCCCTATAGGTACAGCGAACACTGAAGCTTTCTTT.

The chain couples TRBV5-1 to TRBJ2-2, with a possible D match to TRBD2 (6 bases). Trimming cost V 4 bases and J 1 base, with 8 bases left between them. The CDR3 is made up of 14 amino acids. Germline assignment: CDR1 SGHRS and CDR2 YFSETQ. The DNA for the CDR3 is TGCGCCAGCAGCCAGGAGGGGAACACCGGGGAGCTGTTTTTT. Its protein product is CASSQEGNTGELFF. Full variable domain (missing parts from reference TRBV5-1 and TRBJ2-2): KAGVTQTPRYLIKTRGQQVTLSCSPISGHRSVSWYQQTPGQGLQFLFEYFSETQRNKGNFPGRFSGRQFSNSRSEMNVSTLELGDSALYLCASSQEGNTGELFFGEGSRLTVL.

The CDR3 loop is CASSSPPGGGGTGEQYF. The CDR3 nucleotides are TGTGCCAGCAGCTCCCCCCCAGGGGGCGGGGGGACAGGGGAGCAGTATTTT. The chain uses TRBV28 and TRBJ2-3; 10 nucleotides agree with TRBD1. Germline V CDR1 and CDR2: MDHEN, SYDVKM. The CDR3 loop spans 17 amino acids. V trimming: 6 bases; J trimming: 11 bases; junction bases outside the gene matches: 20. Together with reference TRBV28 and TRBJ2-3, the CDR3 gives the full variable domain: DVKVTQSSRYLVKRTGEKVFLECVQDMDHENMFWYRQDPGLGLRLIYFSYDVKMKEKGDIPEGYSVSREKKERFSLILESASTNQTSMYLCASSSPPGGGGTGEQYFGPGTRLTVL.

J is TRBJ1-1 and V is TRBV7-2, with D possibly matching TRBD1 (6 bases). The CDR3 has 16 residues. CDR1 SGHTA and CDR2 FQGNSA come from the germline V gene. The V end was cut by 5 bases, the J end by 0 bases, with 16 bases between. The chain's CDR3 is CASSPKPQGLNTEAFF. CDR3 nucleotides: TGTGCCAGCAGCCCAAAACCGCAGGGGCTGAACACTGAAGCTTTCTTT.

The chain employs TRBV6-5 and TRBJ2-3; D possibly corresponds to TRBD1 (6 bases). The germline gives CDR1 MNHEY, CDR2 SVGAGI. CDR3 length: 15 residues. Trimming removed 7 bases from V and 2 bases from J, with 16 bases in between. The CDR3 reads CASTQGLSNTDTQYF. CDR3 in DNA: TGTGCCAGCACTCAGGGGCTATCTAACACAGATACGCAGTATTTT.

This chain links TRBV19 with TRBJ1-1; the D gene is possibly TRBD1 (6 bases). CDR1 and CDR2 from the germline V gene are LNHDA and SQIVND (reference sequence). This CDR3 is built from 13 residues. The germline V and J ends were trimmed by 6 bases and 3 bases, with 11 bases remaining between them. The CDR3 protein is CASRDRPHTEAFF. For the CDR3, the DNA is TGTGCCAGTAGAGACAGGCCCCACACTGAAGCTTTCTTT.

The chain couples TRBV23-1 to TRBJ2-3; D possibly corresponds to TRBD2 (6 bases). TRBV23-1 is an open reading frame, and its role is uncertain. Trimming took 0 bases from V and 1 from J, leaving 8 bases between them. The CDR3 length is 15 residues. This CDR3 is CASSQSGGGTDTQYF. CDR3 in DNA: TGCGCCAGCAGTCAATCGGGCGGGGGCACAGATACGCAGTATTTT.

The chain joins TRBV7-9 to TRBJ2-7; 8 bases fit TRBD2. The germline V gene has CDR1 SEHNR and CDR2 FQNEAQ (reference sequence). Germline trimming cut 4 bases from V and 6 bases from J; bases unmatched to any gene: 5. CDR3 length equals 13 residues. The CDR3 loop reads CASSYRGGSEQYF. CDR3 in DNA: TGTGCCAGCAGCTACCGCGGGGGGTCCGAGCAGTACTTC.